This T cell receptor beta chain was recorded in a study of blood T cell repertoires in COVID-19. Study-wide context: The study drew acute and convalescent COVID-19 samples from the United States, Italy and Spain. T cells, B-cell-depleted T cells, or PBMCs supplied cDNA or gDNA.

Study processing details: Amplification of reference gene primers was used by the study to estimate nucleated cell counts. Using immunoSEQ multiplex PCR, the repertoire was profiled, and TCRdb retains in-frame clones only, with some absent. That table gives V, J and clone size, and the DNA gave D and trimming. This table has around 140,000 clones, around 86% appearing once. The CDR3 extends over 17 amino acids. V was pared by 0 bases and J by 2 bases, with 7 bases of the junction left unmatched. Germline CDR1 is SGHNT and CDR2 is YYREEE (reference sequence). The material sequenced was peripheral blood. The rearrangement joins TRBV5-4 to TRBJ2-1; 8 bases line up with TRBD2. The TCR originated in a man older than 75 with acute or convalescent COVID-19. CDR3 region: CASSLDPSGGAYNEQFF. CDR3 in DNA: TGTGCCAGCAGCTTGGATCCCAGCGGGGGAGCCTACAATGAGCAGTTCTTC.